One and the same sample provided the 2 T cell receptor beta chains below, sequenced in a study of shared clonotypes between healthy human individuals. TCRdb keeps only in-frame clones here, not all; method: immunoSEQ multiplex PCR. Of over a million clones in the sample, approximately 78% are singletons; the top ten hold more than 0.55%. Sequencing was carried out using memory CD4+ T cells from PBMCs. The subset was: CD45RA-negative fraction. The source is a man aged 18 to 30 in good health. Some clones in this sample may be carry-over from other donors' samples.

This clone was counted only a few times. This rearrangement joins TRBV30 to TRBJ2-1; D might be TRBD1 or TRBD2, each matching 5 bases. Germline CDR1 GTSNPN, CDR2 SVGIG (reference sequence). V gave up 3 bases and J gave up 4 bases, with 25 bases separating them. This CDR3 region has 18 residues. CDR3 amino acids: CAWSEGAGWSGEYNEQFF. The CDR3 DNA reads as TGTGCCTGGAGCGAAGGGGCAGGATGGAGCGGAGAATACAATGAGCAGTTCTTC.

The rearrangement joins TRBV2 to TRBJ2-5; D may correspond to TRBD1 or TRBD2 (5 bases each). The V and J ends lost 7 bases and 7 bases respectively, with 19 bases between them. This CDR3 is 14 amino acids long. Germline values: CDR1 SNHLY, CDR2 FYNNEI. The CDR3 loop reads CASTNTGPPGTQYF. As DNA, the CDR3 is TGTGCCAGCACCAATACGGGACCGCCGGGGACCCAGTACTTC. The full variable domain, rest sourced from reference TRBV2 and TRBJ2-5, is EPEVTQTPSHQVTQMGQEVILRCVPISNHLYFYWYRQILGQKVEFLVSFYNNEISEKSEIFDDQFSVERPDGSNFTLKIRSTKLEDSAMYFCASTNTGPPGTQYFGPGTRLLVL.